Reported below is one TCR beta chain. This sample was taken from a study of T cell changes during pregnancy in multiple sclerosis. Here immunoSEQ multiplex PCR was the method, and the copy in TCRdb shows in-frame clones only, minus some. The top ten clones hold around 2% of a sample with under 55,000 clones, 70% to 90% of them seen once. The CDR3 has 16 amino acids. The germline CDR1 and CDR2 sequences are SGHTA and FQGNSA. Trimming stripped 1 base from V and 0 bases from J, with 12 bases between. The clonotype was recovered from a female donor with multiple sclerosis, enrolled in a pregnancy study. Specimen: peripheral blood, collected in the first trimester of pregnancy. This sequence joins TRBV7-2 and TRBJ1-2; maybe TRBD1 (5 bases). This CDR3 reads CASSLEGTGANYGYTF. CDR3 DNA sequence: TGTGCCAGCAGCTTAGAAGGGACGGGAGCTAACTATGGCTACACCTTC.